These 15 T cell receptor beta chains were sequenced from one sample in a study of cytotoxic CD8 clonotypes in ibrutinib-treated CLL. TCRdb's table, derived via immunoSEQ multiplex PCR, lists solely in-frame clones and lacks some. The sample lists 45,000 or so clones, 45% to 60% occurring once. Specimen: PBMCs, collected after 24 months of ibrutinib treatment. All receptors derive from a human donor with chronic lymphocytic leukemia.

This clone has just a few counts. The rearrangement uses TRBV7-9 and TRBJ1-1; no firm D call. The V and J ends lost 0 bases and 4 bases respectively, with 3 bases between them. The CDR3 extends over 12 amino acids. Germline V gives CDR1 SEHNR, CDR2 FQNEAQ (reference sequence). This CDR3 is CASSLASTEAFF. CDR3 in DNA: TGTGCCAGCAGCTTAGCGTCCACTGAAGCTTTCTTT.

J is TRBJ1-6 and V is TRBV27; 9 nucleotides match TRBD1. The germline gives CDR1 MNHEY, CDR2 SMNVEV (reference sequence). V dropped 6 bases and J dropped 10; count of bases not matched to a gene: 7. The CDR3 covers 14 residues. The CDR3 region is CASSSGTGRSPLHF. The CDR3 coding sequence is TGTGCCAGCAGCTCCGGGACAGGGCGCTCACCCCTCCACTTT.

J is TRBJ1-1 and V is TRBV5-1; D unresolved. V was trimmed by 0 bases and J by 5 bases, leaving 14 bases between them. CDR1 is SGHRS, CDR2 YFSETQ, per germline. This CDR3 region has 15 residues. The CDR3 region is CASSLATSGGTEAFF. The CDR3 bases are TGCGCCAGCAGCTTGGCCACTTCGGGAGGGACTGAAGCTTTCTTT.

This clone has a count of ten or more. The CDR3 DNA follows: TGTGCCAGCAGCCCGGGACTAGCGGGGGGCGGCCAGTACTTC. Its protein is CASSPGLAGGGQYF. This chain connects TRBV6-1 to TRBJ2-5, with 15 bases fitting TRBD2. Unmatched junction bases numbered 6, after V lost 6 bases and J lost 10 bases. There are 14 residues in the CDR3. Germline V gives CDR1 MNHNS, CDR2 SASEGT.

The sample holds a few counts of this clone. This chain connects TRBV9 to TRBJ2-3, with TRBD1 matching 7 bases. CDR1 SGDLS and CDR2 YYNGEE come from the germline V gene. The CDR3 covers 15 residues. Germline trimming cut 0 bases from V and 0 bases from J; bases unmatched to any gene: 1. CDR3 region: CASSVEGASTDTQYF. In nucleotides, the CDR3 is TGTGCCAGCAGCGTAGAGGGGGCTAGCACAGATACGCAGTATTTT.

CDR3 amino acids: CASNQAGIYEKLFF. The CDR3 DNA reads as TGTGCCAGCAATCAAGCGGGAATTTATGAAAAACTGTTTTTT. The chain links TRBV2 to TRBJ1-4; D remains ambiguous. The V end lost 7 bases, the J end lost 6 bases, and 15 bases lay between the germline ends. The CDR3 loop spans 14 amino acids. CDR1 is SNHLY, CDR2 FYNNEI, per germline.

The chain combines TRBV21-1 with TRBJ2-2; the DNA was not used to check the table's D call, TRBD1. TRBV21-1 constitutes a pseudogene. There are 18 residues in the CDR3. The CDR3 DNA follows: TGTGCCAGCAGCAAAGGGATACCAGGGCCCCACGCGTCCGGGGAGCTGTTTTTT. Its protein is CASSKGIPGPHASGELFF.

This chain links TRBV28 with TRBJ1-1; TRBD1 aligns across 8 bases. In germline, CDR1 is MDHEN, CDR2 SYDVKM. This CDR3 has 14 amino acids. J was trimmed by 4 bases and V by 8 bases; bases with no gene match: 9. CDR3 in amino acids: CASSQGARSTEAFF. For the CDR3, the DNA is TGTGCCAGCTCGCAGGGGGCTCGAAGCACTGAAGCTTTCTTT. The whole variable domain, filled in from reference TRBV28 and TRBJ1-1, reads DVKVTQSSRYLVKRTGEKVFLECVQDMDHENMFWYRQDPGLGLRLIYFSYDVKMKEKGDIPEGYSVSREKKERFSLILESASTNQTSMYLCASSQGARSTEAFFGQGTRLTVV.

In this sample, this clone turned up a few times. The CDR3 coding sequence is TGTGCCAGCAGGCAGACAGGGACTAACTATGGCTACACCTTC. Translation: CASRQTGTNYGYTF. The chain joins TRBV2 to TRBJ1-2, with 7 nucleotides matching TRBD1. Germline CDR1 SNHLY, CDR2 FYNNEI. The J segment lost 0 bases and the V segment lost 6 bases, leaving 4 bases of the junction unmatched. There are 14 residues in the CDR3.

This clone turned up a few times. The V gene is TRBV4-1, the J gene TRBJ2-5; 13 bases are shared with TRBD2. There are 16 residues in the CDR3. V dropped 3 bases and J dropped 3; count of bases not matched to a gene: 4. Germline V gene sequence: CDR1 MGHRA, CDR2 YSYEKL. For the CDR3, the DNA is TGCGCCAGCAGCCAGGCCGGACTAGCGGGGGAAGAGACCCAGTACTTC. As protein: CASSQAGLAGEETQYF.

The gene calls are TRBV29-1 and TRBJ2-7; possibly TRBD2 for D (6 bases). Trimming took off 7 bases at V and 5 bases at J, with 15 bases between the two ends. This CDR3 region has 12 residues. CDR1 and CDR2 (germline): SQVTM, ANQGSEA. The CDR3 loop reads CSAATGVNEQYF. CDR3 bases: TGCAGCGCCGCGACGGGGGTCAACGAGCAGTACTTC.

This clone was counted between two and nine times. The chain recombines TRBV5-1 with TRBJ2-2, with D possibly being TRBD1 (6 bases). Trimming removed 0 bases at V and 0 bases at J, with 9 bases between. The CDR3 is 16 amino acids. Germline lookup yields CDR1 SGHRS and CDR2 YFSETQ. DNA of the CDR3: TGCGCCAGCAGCTTGGACAGGGCTTCGAACACCGGGGAGCTGTTTTTT. Translation: CASSLDRASNTGELFF. The entire variable domain, with the rest obtained from reference TRBV5-1 and TRBJ2-2, is as follows: KAGVTQTPRYLIKTRGQQVTLSCSPISGHRSVSWYQQTPGQGLQFLFEYFSETQRNKGNFPGRFSGRQFSNSRSEMNVSTLELGDSALYLCASSLDRASNTGELFFGEGSRLTVL.

The chain has TRBV10-1 and TRBJ2-3; TRBD2 matches at 9 bases. The CDR3 runs 20 residues. J lost 6 bases, V lost 7 bases, and 26 bases had no gene match. CDR1 is WNHNN and CDR2 is SYGVQD in the germline V gene (reference sequence). CDR3 sequence reads: CASKARPGLTSGLAGDTQYF. CDR3 DNA sequence: TGCGCCAGCAAAGCCCGCCCCGGATTGACTAGCGGACTCGCTGGGGATACGCAGTATTTT.

The rearrangement joins TRBV6-6 to TRBJ2-5; D perhaps matches TRBD2 (6 bases). Germline V gene sequence: CDR1 MNHNY, CDR2 SVGAGI (reference sequence). The CDR3 is made up of 12 amino acids. V gave up 8 bases and J gave up 6 bases, with 13 bases separating them. CDR3 in DNA: TGTGCCAGCCACGGAGGGGCGAAGACCCAGTACTTC. Its protein product is CASHGGAKTQYF.

This clone was observed once. The V and J genes are TRBV6-5 and TRBJ1-2; D remains unclear. Between the trimmed V and J ends, which lost 6 bases and 5 bases, there was a span of 7 bases. This CDR3 is built from 11 residues. The germline V gene has CDR1 MNHEY and CDR2 SVGAGI. CDR3 sequence (DNA): TGTGCCAGCAGCCTCGGTTATGGCTACACCTTC. Translating gives CASSLGYGYTF.